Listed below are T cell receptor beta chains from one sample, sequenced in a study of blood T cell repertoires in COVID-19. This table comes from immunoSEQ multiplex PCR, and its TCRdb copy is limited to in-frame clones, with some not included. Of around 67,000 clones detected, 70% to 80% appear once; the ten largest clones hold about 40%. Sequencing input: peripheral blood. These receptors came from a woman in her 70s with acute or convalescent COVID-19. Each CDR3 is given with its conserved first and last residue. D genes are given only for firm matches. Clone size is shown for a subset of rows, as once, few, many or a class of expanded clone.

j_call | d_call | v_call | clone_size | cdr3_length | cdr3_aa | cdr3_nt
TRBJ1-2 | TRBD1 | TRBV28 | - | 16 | CASSLSGTGSYYGYTF | TGTGCCAGCAGTTTAAGTGGGACAGGTTCATACTATGGCTACACCTTC
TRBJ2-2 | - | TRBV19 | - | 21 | CASSIDGIGRGVSRNTGELFF | TGTGCCAGTAGTATAGATGGTATAGGCAGGGGAGTTTCACGTAACACCGGGGAGCTGTTTTTT
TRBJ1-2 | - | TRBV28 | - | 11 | CASSGYYGYTF | TGTGCCAGCAGCGGGTACTATGGCTACACCTTC
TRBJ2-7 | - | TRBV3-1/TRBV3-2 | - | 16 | CASSQNKLGTHYEQYF | TGTGCCAGCAGCCAGAATAAGTTGGGGACACACTACGAGCAGTACTTC
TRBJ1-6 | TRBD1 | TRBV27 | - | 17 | CASSLVPTGGWNSPLHF | TGTGCCAGCAGTTTAGTCCCGACAGGGGGCTGGAACTCACCCCTCCACTTT
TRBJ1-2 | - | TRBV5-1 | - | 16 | CASSLRPDSTNYGYTF | TGCGCCAGCAGCTTGCGACCGGACTCTACTAACTATGGCTACACCTTC
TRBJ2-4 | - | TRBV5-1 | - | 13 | CASSLGLEDIQYF | TGCGCCAGCAGCTTGGGGCTAGAAGACATTCAGTACTTC
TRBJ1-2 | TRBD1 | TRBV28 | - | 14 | CASSSGQGDYGYTF | TGTGCCAGCAGTTCCGGACAGGGGGACTATGGCTACACCTTC
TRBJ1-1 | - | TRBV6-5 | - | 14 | CASKAGPLNTEAFF | TGTGCCAGCAAGGCAGGGCCCCTGAACACTGAAGCTTTCTTT
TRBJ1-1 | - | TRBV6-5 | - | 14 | CASRPDTNIAEAFF | TGTGCCAGCAGACCCGACACAAATATCGCTGAAGCTTTCTTT
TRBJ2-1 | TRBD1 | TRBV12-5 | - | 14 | CASGSRTGGNEQFF | TGTGCTAGTGGTTCGCGGACAGGGGGCAATGAGCAGTTCTTC
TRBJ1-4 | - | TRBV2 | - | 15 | CASSFTPPPNEKLFF | TGTGCCAGCAGTTTTACACCACCCCCTAATGAAAAACTGTTTTTT
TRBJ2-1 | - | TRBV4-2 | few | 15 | CASSRGAGKQDEQFF | TGTGCCAGCAGCCGAGGGGCGGGGAAACAAGATGAGCAGTTCTTC
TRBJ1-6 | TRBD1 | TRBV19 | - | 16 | CASSPTGQGGDSPLHF | TGTGCCAGTTCCCCTACGGGACAGGGCGGGGATTCACCCCTCCACTTT
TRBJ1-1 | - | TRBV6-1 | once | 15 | CASSDWARPNTEAFF | TGTGCCAGCAGTGATTGGGCTCGGCCGAACACTGAAGCTTTCTTT
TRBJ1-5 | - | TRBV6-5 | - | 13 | CASRQQVNQPQHF | TGTGCCAGCAGACAACAGGTTAATCAGCCCCAGCATTTT
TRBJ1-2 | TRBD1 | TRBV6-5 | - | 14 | CASSPFRDSYGYTF | TGTGCCAGCAGTCCTTTCCGGGACAGCTATGGCTACACCTTC
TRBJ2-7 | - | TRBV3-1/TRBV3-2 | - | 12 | CASGGGPYEQYF | TGTGCCAGCGGGGGGGGGCCCTACGAGCAGTACTTC
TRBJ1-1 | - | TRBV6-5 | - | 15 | CASSPGGTKNTEAFF | TGTGCCAGCAGTCCCGGGGGGACAAAGAACACTGAAGCTTTCTTT
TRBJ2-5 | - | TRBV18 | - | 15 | CASSPPGGRQETQYF | TGTGCCAGCTCACCACCGGGAGGACGCCAAGAGACCCAGTACTTC
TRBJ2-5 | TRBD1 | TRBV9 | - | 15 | CASSSPGTGGETQYF | TGTGCCAGCAGCTCACCCGGGACAGGGGGAGAGACCCAGTACTTC
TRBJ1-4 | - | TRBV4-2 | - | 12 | CASSQFPEKLFF | TGTGCCAGCAGCCAATTCCCAGAAAAACTGTTTTTT
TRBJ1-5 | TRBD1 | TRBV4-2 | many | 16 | CASSQANRDRGQPQHF | TGTGCCAGCAGCCAAGCGAACCGGGACAGGGGCCAGCCCCAGCATTTT
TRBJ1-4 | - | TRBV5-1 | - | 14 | CASSLTPLNEKLFF | TGCGCCAGCAGCTTAACACCGCTCAATGAAAAACTGTTTTTT
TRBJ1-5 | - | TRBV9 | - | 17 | CASSVDGGSYSNQPQHF | TGTGCCAGCAGCGTAGACGGGGGGTCTTATAGCAATCAGCCCCAGCATTTT
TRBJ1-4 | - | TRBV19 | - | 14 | CASTSGGQWKKLFF | TGTGCCAGTACCTCGGGCGGACAATGGAAAAAACTGTTTTTT
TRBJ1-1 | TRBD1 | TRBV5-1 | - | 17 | CASSSRDRDTMNTEAFF | TGCGCCAGCAGCTCGAGGGACAGGGATACCATGAACACTGAAGCTTTCTTT
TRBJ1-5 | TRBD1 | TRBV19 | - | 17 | CASSTHPGQGASQPQHF | TGTGCCAGTAGTACACATCCGGGACAGGGGGCTTCACAGCCCCAGCATTTT
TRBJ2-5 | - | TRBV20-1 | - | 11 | CSAMKGETQYF | TGCAGTGCCATGAAGGGGGAGACCCAGTACTTC
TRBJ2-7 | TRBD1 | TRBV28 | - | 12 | CASSQTGVEQYF | TGTGCCAGCAGTCAAACAGGGGTCGAGCAGTACTTC
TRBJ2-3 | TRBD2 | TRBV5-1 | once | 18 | CASRIRPSGTSSTDTQYF | TGCGCCAGCAGGATCCGACCTAGCGGGACTTCTAGCACAGATACGCAGTATTTT
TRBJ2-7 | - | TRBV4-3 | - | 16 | CASSLTVGRGGDEQYF | TGCGCCAGCAGCCTTACTGTCGGTAGGGGTGGCGACGAGCAGTACTTC
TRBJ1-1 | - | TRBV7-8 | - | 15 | CASSLYQTGNTEAFF | TGTGCCAGCAGCTTATACCAGACAGGGAACACTGAAGCTTTCTTT
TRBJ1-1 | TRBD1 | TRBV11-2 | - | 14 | CASSPDRVGTEAFF | TGTGCCAGCAGCCCCGACAGGGTTGGCACTGAAGCTTTCTTT
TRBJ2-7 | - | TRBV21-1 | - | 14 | CASSKGANRFEQYF | TGTGCCAGCAGCAAAGGGGCAAATCGATTCGAGCAGTACTTC
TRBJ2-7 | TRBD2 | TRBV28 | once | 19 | CASSQKPWIPSGRSYEQYF | TGTGCCAGCAGTCAGAAGCCGTGGATCCCTAGCGGGCGTTCCTACGAGCAGTACTTC
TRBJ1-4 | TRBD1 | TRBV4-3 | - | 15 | CASSPQGADNEKLFF | TGCGCCAGCAGCCCACAGGGGGCTGATAATGAAAAACTGTTTTTT
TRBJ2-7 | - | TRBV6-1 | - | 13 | CASSLLDSHEQYF | TGTGCCAGCAGTCTACTCGACTCACACGAGCAGTACTTC
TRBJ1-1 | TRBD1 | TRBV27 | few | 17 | CASSSRDRVLFDTEAFF | TGTGCCAGCAGTTCCCGGGACAGGGTTCTTTTCGACACTGAAGCTTTCTTT
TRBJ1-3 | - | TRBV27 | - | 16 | CASSLSLAVSGNTIYF | TGTGCCAGCAGTTTATCACTAGCGGTCTCTGGAAACACCATATATTTT
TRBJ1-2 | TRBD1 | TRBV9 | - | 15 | CASSVGTGANYGYTF | TGTGCTAGCAGCGTAGGGACAGGGGCTAACTATGGCTACACCTTC
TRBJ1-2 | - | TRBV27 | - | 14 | CASRLSGGNYGYTF | TGTGCCAGCAGACTATCGGGGGGCAACTATGGCTACACCTTC
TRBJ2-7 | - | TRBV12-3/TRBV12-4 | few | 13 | CASRRTGTYEQYF | TGTGCCAGCAGGCGAACGGGGACCTACGAGCAGTACTTC
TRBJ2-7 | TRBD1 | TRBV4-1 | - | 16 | CASSQEQGTGHYEQYF | TGCGCCAGCAGCCAAGAGCAAGGGACAGGGCACTACGAGCAGTACTTC